The 27 T cell receptor beta chains below were found in one sample sequenced in a study of regulatory T cells in long-lasting Graves disease. Libraries of TCR beta came from iRepertoire HTBI primers plus Arm-PCR of CDR3 regions. One entry per CDR3 protein, called by TCRdb with MiXCR from the multiplex PCR reads. This table has about 540,000 distinct CDR3 sequences, approximately 15% appearing once. Time point indicated: newly diagnosed GD, antithyroid drugs for less than 3 months. Extracted RNA from PBMCs served as the source of the TCR library. The same sample was also studied in work on T cells in Graves' hyperthyroidism and ophthalmopathy.

Sample: peripheral blood mononuclear cells (PBMCs), taken at new diagnosis, from a patient treated with antithyroid drugs. The source of these receptors is a man aged 25 to 45 with Graves disease.

This clonotype appeared many times. The chain links TRBV2 to TRBJ2-3, with a tentative D call TRBD2 (6 bases). The V end was cut by 8 bases, the J end by 4 bases, with 19 bases between. CDR1 is SNHLY and CDR2 is FYNNEI in the germline V gene. The CDR3 covers 15 residues. DNA for the CDR3: TGTGCCAGCGGACGGGACTCAGGAAGATCAGATACGCAGTATTTT. Its translation is CASGRDSGRSDTQYF.

The table lists this clonotype with many counts. In DNA, the CDR3 is TGCAGTGCCAATATGGGGGGTAACACCGGGGAGCTGTTTTTT. It codes for CSANMGGNTGELFF. The chain links TRBV20-1 to TRBJ2-2; D might be TRBD2 (6 bases). The CDR3 is 14 amino acids. The V end lost 6 bases, the J end lost 2 bases, and 13 bases lay between the germline ends. Germline CDR1 and CDR2: DFQATT and SNEGSKA (reference sequence).

The J gene is TRBJ1-1, the V gene TRBV3-1, with 7 bases fitting TRBD1. Germline CDR1 LGHDT, CDR2 YNNKEL (reference sequence). This CDR3 has 15 amino acids. The J segment lost 1 base and the V segment lost 8 bases, leaving 10 bases of the junction unmatched. CDR3 loop: CASESRGAPNTEAFF. CDR3 DNA: TGTGCCAGCGAAAGCAGGGGGGCCCCGAACACTGAAGCTTTCTTT.

V usage is TRBV3-1 and J usage is TRBJ2-1; 13 bases line up with TRBD2. This CDR3 has 15 residues. CDR1 is LGHDT, CDR2 YNNKEL, per germline (reference sequence). Germline trimming cut 6 bases from V and 9 bases from J; bases unmatched to any gene: 8. The CDR3 nucleotides read TGTGCCAGCAGTCCCGGGACTAGCGGGATCGGTGAGCAGTTCTTC. Translating it yields CASSPGTSGIGEQFF.

This clonotype was recorded many times. V gene TRBV6-9 combines with J gene TRBJ2-1, with 10 nucleotides matching TRBD2. The CDR3 loop spans 15 amino acids. Trimming took 4 bases from V and 7 from J; bases not matched to a gene: 7. CDR1 MNHGY and CDR2 SVAAGI come from the germline V gene. This CDR3 is CASSSTSGNVNEQFF. CDR3 bases: TGTGCCAGCAGTTCCACTAGCGGGAATGTGAATGAGCAGTTCTTC.

The chain combines TRBV13 with TRBJ2-5; D may be TRBD1 or TRBD2 (5 bases each). V shed 2 bases and J shed 3 bases, with 13 bases lying between them. CDR3 size: 15 residues. The germline gives CDR1 PRHDT, CDR2 FYEKMQ (reference sequence). CDR3 DNA: TGTGCCAGCAGCTTACGGGGCGCCCCGGAAGAGACCCAGTACTTC. This gives the protein CASSLRGAPEETQYF.

This sequence joins TRBV6-5 and TRBJ2-5; D uncertain. The CDR3 length is 14 residues. The V end lost 4 bases, the J end lost 3 bases, and 12 bases lay between the germline ends. Germline V lookup: CDR1 MNHEY, CDR2 SVGAGI. The CDR3 loop reads CASSSPAFEETQYF. CDR3 bases: TGTGCCAGCAGTTCCCCGGCGTTCGAAGAGACCCAGTACTTC.

V is TRBV3-1 and J is TRBJ1-1; D is possibly TRBD1 (5 bases). Germline CDR1 reads LGHDT; CDR2 reads YNNKEL (reference sequence). There are 13 residues in the CDR3. Trimming left V 4 bases short and J 4 bases short, with 10 bases between. This CDR3 reads CASSPGHSTEAFF. The CDR3 DNA follows: TGTGCCAGCAGCCCAGGGCATTCCACTGAAGCTTTCTTT. The variable domain in full, with the rest retrieved from reference TRBV3-1 and TRBJ1-1, is DTAVSQTPKYLVTQMGNDKSIKCEQNLGHDTMYWYKQDSKKFLKIMFSYNNKELIINETVPNRFSPKSPDKAHLNLHINSLELGDSAVYFCASSPGHSTEAFFGQGTRLTVV.

This clonotype appeared many times. The chain has TRBV15 and TRBJ1-2, with D hard to call. V was trimmed by 0 bases and J by 1 base, leaving 12 bases between them. CDR3 length: 16 residues. Per germline, CDR1 LNHNV and CDR2 YYDKDF (reference sequence). The CDR3 sequence: CATSRDLREGNYGYTF. DNA of the CDR3: TGTGCCACCAGCAGAGATTTGAGGGAGGGTAACTATGGCTACACCTTC.

This clonotype occurred many times. The V and J genes are TRBV7-7 and TRBJ2-5, with a weak D call TRBD2 (6 bases). Germline V gene data show CDR1 as SSHAT and CDR2 as FNYEAQ (reference sequence). The CDR3 is 14 amino acids. V was trimmed by 9 bases and J by 1 base, leaving 15 bases between them. As DNA, the CDR3 is TGTGCCAGTAGCCCGACCGGGAGCCAAGAGACCCAGTACTTC. This gives the protein CASSPTGSQETQYF.

This clonotype has more than one count but fewer than ten. The J gene is TRBJ2-5, the V gene TRBV6-1; D is perhaps TRBD1 (5 bases). Germline V gene lookup returns CDR1 MNHNS and CDR2 SASEGT. The CDR3 spans 14 residues. V lost 6 bases, J lost 5 bases, and 16 bases lay in between. CDR3 region: CASSQFVPGETQYF. The CDR3 coding sequence is TGTGCCAGCAGCCAATTTGTCCCAGGGGAGACCCAGTACTTC.

The sample holds many counts of this clonotype. The chain recombines TRBV25-1 with TRBJ2-1; D remains ambiguous. CDR1 is MGHDK and CDR2 is SYGVNS in the germline V gene. The CDR3 is made up of 11 amino acids. Trimming took off 4 bases at V and 9 bases at J, with 7 bases between the two ends. CDR3 coding DNA: TGTGCCAGCAGTGGATCACCTGAGCAGTTCTTC. Amino acids: CASSGSPEQFF.

This clonotype was found many times. The rearrangement uses TRBV29-1 and TRBJ2-3, with unresolved D. Germline CDR1 SQVTM, CDR2 ANQGSEA. Between the trimmed V and J ends, which lost 6 bases and 0 bases, there was a span of 16 bases. The length of the CDR3 is 15 residues. CDR3 nucleotide sequence: TGCAGCGTGGAAACCGCGAGGACCAGCACAGATACGCAGTATTTT. Translation gives CSVETARTSTDTQYF.

The chain couples TRBV20-1 to TRBJ1-4; TRBD1 matches at 7 bases. The CDR3 extends over 13 amino acids. In germline, CDR1 is DFQATT, CDR2 SNEGSKA (reference sequence). Trimming took 5 bases from V and 5 from J; bases not matched to a gene: 5. Here the CDR3 DNA reads TGCAGTGCTCGGGACAGCCAGAATGAAAAACTGTTTTTT. Its protein is CSARDSQNEKLFF.

Comment on this clonotype: One base separates it from a far larger clone, so it is likely a read error. The genes are TRBV2 and TRBJ2-5; TRBD1 agrees at 8 bases. With V trimmed by 5 bases and J by 7 bases, 6 bases remained unmatched. The germline CDR1 and CDR2 sequences are SNHLY and FYNNEI. The CDR3 totals 13 residues. CDR3 loop: CASSSDREGTQYF. The CDR3 DNA is TGTGCCAGCAGTTCGGACAGGGAAGGGACCCAGTACTTC.

This clonotype was seen ten or more times. The chain couples TRBV12-3 or TRBV12-4 to TRBJ1-5; TRBD1 aligns across 9 bases. CDR3 length: 13 residues. J gave up 5 bases and V 6 bases, and 2 bases lay outside the gene matches. The CDR3 DNA reads TGTGCCAGCAGCACAGGGGGCCATCAGCCCCAGCATTTT. Its protein is CASSTGGHQPQHF.

This clonotype was seen ten or more times. This chain joins TRBV5-1 and TRBJ2-7, with 9 bases matching TRBD2. CDR3 size: 15 residues. Trimming removed 3 bases from V and 5 bases from J; junction bases left unmatched: 9. Germline CDR1 is SGHRS and CDR2 is YFSETQ. The CDR3 sequence is CASSYPSGILNEQYF. The DNA of the CDR3 is TGCGCCAGCAGCTATCCTAGCGGGATTCTTAACGAGCAGTACTTC.

Details on this clonotype: A much more abundant neighbour one base away suggests this may be a read error. The chain joins TRBV7-9 to TRBJ2-5, with unresolved D. Germline V gene lookup returns CDR1 SEHNR and CDR2 FQNEAQ (reference sequence). CDR3 length equals 14 residues. CDR3 region: CASKISSASYEQHF. CDR3 bases: TGTGCCAGCAAGATTAGTAGTGCCTCCTACGAGCAGCACTTC.

The rearrangement uses TRBV13 and TRBJ2-5, with D possibly being TRBD2 (6 bases). The germline gives CDR1 PRHDT, CDR2 FYEKMQ (reference sequence). With 5 bases removed from V and 2 bases from J, the gap between germline ends came to 18 bases. The CDR3 totals 16 residues. The chain's CDR3 is CASSQPRVGGQETQYF. DNA of the CDR3: TGTGCCAGCAGCCAACCCCGGGTGGGGGGTCAAGAGACCCAGTACTTC.

This clonotype has more than one count but fewer than ten. This chain connects TRBV10-3 to TRBJ1-5; weak D call: TRBD1 (5 bases). V lost 0 bases, J lost 6 bases, and 12 bases lay in between. Germline V lookup: CDR1 ENHRY, CDR2 SYGVKD. This CDR3 comprises 15 residues. The CDR3 DNA reads as TGTGCCATCAGTGAGTCGACTCAGGGAAGTCAGCCCCAGCATTTT. Protein sequence: CAISESTQGSQPQHF.

This clonotype was observed many times. J is TRBJ2-7 and V is TRBV20-1, with D perhaps matching TRBD2 (5 bases). V gave up 4 bases and J gave up 3 bases, with 13 bases separating them. Germline-derived CDR1 and CDR2 are DFQATT and SNEGSKA (reference sequence). The CDR3 totals 13 residues. As DNA, the CDR3 is TGCAGTGCTAAAGCTCCGGGAATCTACGAGCAGTACTTC. Amino acids: CSAKAPGIYEQYF.

This clonotype was recorded at least ten times. The chain's CDR3 is CASSGTRTSYGYTF. The CDR3 DNA reads as TGTGCCAGCAGTGGAACAAGAACGAGCTATGGCTACACCTTC. This rearrangement joins TRBV12-3 or TRBV12-4 to TRBJ1-2; D uncertain. The CDR3 consists of 14 residues. Trimming cost V 5 bases and J 4 bases, with 14 bases left between them.

In its sample, this clonotype was seen many times. The J gene is TRBJ1-5, the V gene TRBV7-9; no reliable D call. The CDR3 contains 16 residues. Per germline, CDR1 SEHNR and CDR2 FQNEAQ (reference sequence). The V end lost 4 bases, the J end lost 4 bases, and 17 bases lay between the germline ends. The CDR3 region has the DNA TGTGCCAGCAGCTCCATCGACGGTAACGTAAATCAGCCCCAGCATTTT. This sequence encodes CASSSIDGNVNQPQHF.

This clonotype occurred many times. The chain has TRBV27 and TRBJ1-1; D remains unclear. The V end lost 6 bases, the J end lost 7 bases, and 18 bases lay between the germline ends. This CDR3 is 14 amino acids long. Germline assignment: CDR1 MNHEY and CDR2 SMNVEV (reference sequence). This CDR3 is CASSQSKRRDEAFF. The CDR3 DNA is TGTGCCAGCAGCCAAAGCAAGAGACGGGATGAAGCTTTCTTT.

V usage is TRBV5-1 and J usage is TRBJ2-1; 10 nucleotides align to TRBD2. This CDR3 has 16 amino acids. V shed 4 bases, J shed 0 bases, and the junction held 4 bases outside the gene matches. Germline lookup yields CDR1 SGHRS and CDR2 YFSETQ. This CDR3 is CASSLAGASSYNEQFF. CDR3 sequence (DNA): TGCGCCAGCAGCCTAGCGGGGGCGAGCTCCTACAATGAGCAGTTCTTC.

This clonotype has at least ten counts. This chain links TRBV12-3 or TRBV12-4 with TRBJ1-1, with D unresolved. Trimming pared 3 bases from V and 7 bases from J, leaving 12 bases between. The CDR3 runs to 13 residues. DNA for the CDR3: TGTGCCAGCAGTTTTGGCCGTAACGTTGAAGCTTTCTTT. Translation gives CASSFGRNVEAFF.

A few counts support this clonotype. V gene TRBV19 combines with J gene TRBJ2-6; D is possibly TRBD1 (5 bases). Germline-derived CDR1 and CDR2 are LNHDA and SQIVND (reference sequence). Trimming removed 3 bases at V and 0 bases at J, with 9 bases between. The CDR3 is 16 amino acids. The CDR3 is CASSMGQGSGANVLTF. Here the CDR3 DNA reads TGTGCCAGTAGTATGGGGCAAGGCTCTGGGGCCAACGTCCTGACTTTC.